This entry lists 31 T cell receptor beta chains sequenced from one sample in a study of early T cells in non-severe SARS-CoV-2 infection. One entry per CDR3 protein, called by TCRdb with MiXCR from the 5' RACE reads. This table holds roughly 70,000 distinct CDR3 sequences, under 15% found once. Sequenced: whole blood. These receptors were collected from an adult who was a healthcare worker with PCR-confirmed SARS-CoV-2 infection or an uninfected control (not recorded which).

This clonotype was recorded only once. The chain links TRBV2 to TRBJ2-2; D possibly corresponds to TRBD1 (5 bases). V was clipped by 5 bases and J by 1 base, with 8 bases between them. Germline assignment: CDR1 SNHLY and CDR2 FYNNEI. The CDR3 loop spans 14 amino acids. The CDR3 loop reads CASSRRENTGELFF. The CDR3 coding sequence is TGTGCCAGCAGTCGCAGGGAGAACACCGGGGAGCTGTTTTTT.

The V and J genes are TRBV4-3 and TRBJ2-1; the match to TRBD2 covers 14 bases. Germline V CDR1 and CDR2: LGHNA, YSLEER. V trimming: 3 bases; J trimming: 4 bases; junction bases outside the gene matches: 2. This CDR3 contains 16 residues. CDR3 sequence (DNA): TGCGCCAGCAGCCACGGGACTAGCGGGAGTTACAATGAGCAGTTCTTC. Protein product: CASSHGTSGSYNEQFF.

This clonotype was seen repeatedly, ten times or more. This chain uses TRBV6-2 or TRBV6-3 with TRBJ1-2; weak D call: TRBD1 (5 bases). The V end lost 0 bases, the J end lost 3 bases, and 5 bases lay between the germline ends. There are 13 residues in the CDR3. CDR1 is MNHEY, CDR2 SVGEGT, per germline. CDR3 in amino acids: CASSYSTDYGYTF. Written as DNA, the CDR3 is TGTGCCAGCAGTTACTCGACAGACTATGGCTACACCTTC.

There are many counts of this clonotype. CDR3 sequence (DNA): TGTGCCAGCTCACCACAGCACACTCCTTCAGATACGCAGTATTTT. This gives the protein CASSPQHTPSDTQYF. V gene TRBV18 combines with J gene TRBJ2-3; no definite D call. V was trimmed by 1 base and J by 4 bases, leaving 12 bases between them. The germline CDR1 and CDR2 sequences are KGHSH and LQKENI. The CDR3 is 15 residues long.

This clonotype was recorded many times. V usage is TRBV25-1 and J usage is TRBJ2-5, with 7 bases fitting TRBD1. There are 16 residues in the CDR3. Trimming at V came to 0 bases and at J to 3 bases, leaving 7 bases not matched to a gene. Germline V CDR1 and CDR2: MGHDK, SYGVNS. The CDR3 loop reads CASSEYLLQGEETQYF. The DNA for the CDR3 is TGTGCCAGCAGTGAATATCTCCTCCAGGGGGAAGAGACCCAGTACTTC.

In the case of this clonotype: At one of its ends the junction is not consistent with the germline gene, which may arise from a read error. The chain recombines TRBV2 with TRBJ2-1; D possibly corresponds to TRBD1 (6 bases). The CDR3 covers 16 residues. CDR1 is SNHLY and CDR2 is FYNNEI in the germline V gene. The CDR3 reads CASSEDEGHSYNDQFF. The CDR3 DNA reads TGTGCCAGCAGTGAAGATGAGGGACACTCCTACAATGATCAGTTCTTC.

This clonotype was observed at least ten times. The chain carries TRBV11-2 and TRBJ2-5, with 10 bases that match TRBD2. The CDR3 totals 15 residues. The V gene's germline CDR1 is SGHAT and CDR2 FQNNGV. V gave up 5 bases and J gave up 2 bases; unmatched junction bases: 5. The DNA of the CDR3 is TGTGCCAGCAGCACCACACTAGCGGGGCAAGAGACCCAGTACTTC. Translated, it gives CASSTTLAGQETQYF.

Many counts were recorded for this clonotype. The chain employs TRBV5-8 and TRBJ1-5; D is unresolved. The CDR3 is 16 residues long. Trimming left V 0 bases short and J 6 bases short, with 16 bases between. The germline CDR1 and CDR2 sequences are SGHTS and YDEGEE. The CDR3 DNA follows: TGTGCCAGCAGCTTGGGAGTGACAACTGGAGGTCAGCCCCAGCATTTT. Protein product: CASSLGVTTGGQPQHF.

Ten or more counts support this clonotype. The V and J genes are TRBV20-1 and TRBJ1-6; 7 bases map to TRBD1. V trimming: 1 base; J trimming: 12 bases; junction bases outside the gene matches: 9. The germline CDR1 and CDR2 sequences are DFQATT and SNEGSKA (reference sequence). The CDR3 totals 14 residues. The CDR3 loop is CSARGQGEVGPLHF. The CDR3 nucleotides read TGCAGTGCTAGAGGACAGGGAGAGGTGGGACCCCTCCACTTT.

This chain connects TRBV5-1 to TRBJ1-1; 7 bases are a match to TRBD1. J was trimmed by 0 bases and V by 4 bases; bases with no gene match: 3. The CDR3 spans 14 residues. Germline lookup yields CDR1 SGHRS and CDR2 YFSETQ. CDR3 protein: CASSAGQMNTEAFF. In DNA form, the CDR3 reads TGCGCCAGCAGCGCGGGACAGATGAACACTGAAGCTTTCTTT.

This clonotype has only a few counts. CDR3 bases: TGTGCCACCCAGGGGTTAAGATTAGCCACCGGGGAGCTGTTTTTT. Amino acid sequence: CATQGLRLATGELFF. The rearrangement joins TRBV6-2 or TRBV6-3 to TRBJ2-2; weak D call: TRBD1 (6 bases). The CDR3 loop spans 15 amino acids. The germline CDR1 and CDR2 sequences are MNHEY and SVGEGT. Trimming pared 10 bases from V and 4 bases from J, leaving 19 bases between.

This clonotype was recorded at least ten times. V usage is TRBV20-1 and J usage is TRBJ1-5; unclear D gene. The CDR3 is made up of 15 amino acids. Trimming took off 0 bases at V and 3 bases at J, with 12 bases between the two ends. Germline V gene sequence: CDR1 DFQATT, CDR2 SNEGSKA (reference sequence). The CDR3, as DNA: TGCAGTGCTAGAGATCTGGACGGGGACAATCAGCCCCAGCATTTT. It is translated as CSARDLDGDNQPQHF.

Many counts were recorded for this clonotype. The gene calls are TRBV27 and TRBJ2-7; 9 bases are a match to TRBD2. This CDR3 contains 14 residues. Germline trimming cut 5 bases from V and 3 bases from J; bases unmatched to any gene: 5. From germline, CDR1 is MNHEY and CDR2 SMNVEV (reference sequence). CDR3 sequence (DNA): TGTGCCAGCAGTGATAGCGGGGGATACTACGAGCAGTACTTC. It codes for CASSDSGGYYEQYF.

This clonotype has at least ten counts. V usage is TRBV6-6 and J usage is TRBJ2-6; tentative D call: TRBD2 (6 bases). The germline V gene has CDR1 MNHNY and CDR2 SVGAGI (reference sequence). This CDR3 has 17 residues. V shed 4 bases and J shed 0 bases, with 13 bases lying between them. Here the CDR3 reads CASSSGLMSSGANVLTF. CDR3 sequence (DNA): TGTGCCAGCAGTTCGGGACTGATGAGCTCTGGGGCCAACGTCCTGACTTTC.

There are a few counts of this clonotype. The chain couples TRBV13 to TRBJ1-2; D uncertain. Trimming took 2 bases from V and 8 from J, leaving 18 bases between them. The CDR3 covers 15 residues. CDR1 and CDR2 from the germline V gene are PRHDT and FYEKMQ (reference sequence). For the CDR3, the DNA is TGTGCCAGCAGCTTACAACCCCCTATGACGGGAGGCTACACCTTC. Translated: CASSLQPPMTGGYTF.

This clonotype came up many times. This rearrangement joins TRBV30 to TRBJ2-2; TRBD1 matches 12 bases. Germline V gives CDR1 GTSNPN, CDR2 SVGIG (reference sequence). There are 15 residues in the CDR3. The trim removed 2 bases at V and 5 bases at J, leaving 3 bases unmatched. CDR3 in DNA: TGTGCCTGGAGTAAGGGACAGGGGGCTACCGGGGAGCTGTTTTTT. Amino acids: CAWSKGQGATGELFF.

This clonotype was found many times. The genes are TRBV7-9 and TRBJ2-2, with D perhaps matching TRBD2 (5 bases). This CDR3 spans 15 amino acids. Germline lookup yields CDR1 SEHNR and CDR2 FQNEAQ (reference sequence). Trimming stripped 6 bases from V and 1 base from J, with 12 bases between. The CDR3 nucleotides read TGTGCCAGCAGATCGGACGGACTGAACACCGGGGAGCTGTTTTTT. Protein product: CASRSDGLNTGELFF.

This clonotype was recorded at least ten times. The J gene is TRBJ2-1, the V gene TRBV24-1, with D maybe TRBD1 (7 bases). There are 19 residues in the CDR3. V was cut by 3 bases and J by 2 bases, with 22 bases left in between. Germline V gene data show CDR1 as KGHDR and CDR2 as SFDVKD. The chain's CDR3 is CATSDHIDSQGGTYNEQFF. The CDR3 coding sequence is TGTGCCACCAGTGATCACATCGATAGTCAGGGGGGCACCTACAATGAGCAGTTCTTC.

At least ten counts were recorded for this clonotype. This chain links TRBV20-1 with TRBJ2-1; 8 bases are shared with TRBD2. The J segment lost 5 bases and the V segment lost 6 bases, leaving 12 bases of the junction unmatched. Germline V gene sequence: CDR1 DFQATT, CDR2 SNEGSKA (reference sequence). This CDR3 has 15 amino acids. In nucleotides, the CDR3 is TGCAGTGCACGTCCCGGGACTAGGCTGAACAATGAGCAGTTCTTC. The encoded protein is CSARPGTRLNNEQFF.

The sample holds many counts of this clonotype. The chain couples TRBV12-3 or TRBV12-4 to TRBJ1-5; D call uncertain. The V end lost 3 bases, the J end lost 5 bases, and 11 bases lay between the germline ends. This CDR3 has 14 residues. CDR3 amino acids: CASSLDLLDQPQHF. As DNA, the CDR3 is TGTGCCAGCAGTTTGGACCTCCTAGATCAGCCCCAGCATTTT.

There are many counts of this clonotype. The CDR3 coding sequence is TGTGCCAGCAGCCAGACGGTCTATAATTCACCCCTCCACTTT. Its translation: CASSQTVYNSPLHF. The J gene is TRBJ1-6, the V gene TRBV14; D unclear. V shed 3 bases and J shed 3 bases, with 6 bases lying between them. Germline V gene sequence: CDR1 SGHDN, CDR2 FVKESK. CDR3 length: 14 residues.

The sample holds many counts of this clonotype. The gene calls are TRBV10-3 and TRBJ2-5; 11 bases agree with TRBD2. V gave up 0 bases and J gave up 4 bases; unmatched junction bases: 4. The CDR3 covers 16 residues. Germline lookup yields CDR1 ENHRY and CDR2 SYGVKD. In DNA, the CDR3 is TGTGCCATCAGTGAGTCACTAGCGGGAGAAGGAGAGACCCAGTACTTC. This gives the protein CAISESLAGEGETQYF.

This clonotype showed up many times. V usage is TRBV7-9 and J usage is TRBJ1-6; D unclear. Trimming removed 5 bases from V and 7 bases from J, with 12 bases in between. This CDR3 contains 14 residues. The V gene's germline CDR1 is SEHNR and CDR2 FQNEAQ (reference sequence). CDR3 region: CASSPGGRNSPLHF. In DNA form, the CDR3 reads TGTGCCAGCAGCCCAGGAGGGAGGAATTCACCCCTCCACTTT.

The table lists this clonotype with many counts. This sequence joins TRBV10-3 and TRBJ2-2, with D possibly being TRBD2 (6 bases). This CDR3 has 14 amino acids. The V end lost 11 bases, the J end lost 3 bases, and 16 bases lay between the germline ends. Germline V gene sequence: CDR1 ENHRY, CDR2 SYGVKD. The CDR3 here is CASSGGPDTGELFF. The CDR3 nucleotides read TGTGCCTCCTCCGGAGGGCCGGACACCGGGGAGCTGTTTTTT.

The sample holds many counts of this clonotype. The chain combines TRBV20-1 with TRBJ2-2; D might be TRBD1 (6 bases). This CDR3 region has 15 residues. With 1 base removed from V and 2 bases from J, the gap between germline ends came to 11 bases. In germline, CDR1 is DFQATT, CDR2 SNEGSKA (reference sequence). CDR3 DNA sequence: TGCAGTGCTAGAGCGACGGGACAAAACACCGGGGAGCTGTTTTTT. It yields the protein CSARATGQNTGELFF.

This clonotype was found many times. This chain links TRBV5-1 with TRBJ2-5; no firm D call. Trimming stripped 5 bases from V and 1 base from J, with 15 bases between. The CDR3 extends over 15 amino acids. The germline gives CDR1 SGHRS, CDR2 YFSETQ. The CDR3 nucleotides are TGCGCCAGCAGTCCCAACATCCGAATCCAAGAGACCCAGTACTTC. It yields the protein CASSPNIRIQETQYF.

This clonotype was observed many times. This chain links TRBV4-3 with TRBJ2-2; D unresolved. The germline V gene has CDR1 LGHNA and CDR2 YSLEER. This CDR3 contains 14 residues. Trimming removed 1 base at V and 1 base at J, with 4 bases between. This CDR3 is CASSQAQNTGELFF. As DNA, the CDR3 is TGCGCCAGCAGCCAAGCGCAGAACACCGGGGAGCTGTTTTTT.

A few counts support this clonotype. CDR3 sequence (DNA): TGTGCCATCAGTGAATCACTAGGCTCCTACGAGCAGTACTTC. Translated: CAISESLGSYEQYF. The chain links TRBV10-3 to TRBJ2-7; D is possibly TRBD2 (5 bases). V dropped 3 bases and J dropped 0 bases, with 9 bases sitting between them. Germline V gene sequence: CDR1 ENHRY, CDR2 SYGVKD. The CDR3 extends over 14 amino acids.

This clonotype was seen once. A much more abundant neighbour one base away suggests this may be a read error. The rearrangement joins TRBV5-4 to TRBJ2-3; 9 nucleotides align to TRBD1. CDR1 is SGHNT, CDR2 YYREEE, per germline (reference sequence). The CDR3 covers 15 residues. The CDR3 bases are TGTGCCAGCAGCTCAGGGACAGGGAACACAGATGCGCAGTATTTT. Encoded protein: CASSSGTGNTDAQYF.

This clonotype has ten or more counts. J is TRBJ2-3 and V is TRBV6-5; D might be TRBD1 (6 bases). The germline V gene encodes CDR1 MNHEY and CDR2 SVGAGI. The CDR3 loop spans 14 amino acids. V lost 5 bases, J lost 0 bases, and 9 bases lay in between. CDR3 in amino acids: CASSLQGSTDTQYF. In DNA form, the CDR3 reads TGTGCCAGCAGTCTACAGGGAAGCACAGATACGCAGTATTTT.

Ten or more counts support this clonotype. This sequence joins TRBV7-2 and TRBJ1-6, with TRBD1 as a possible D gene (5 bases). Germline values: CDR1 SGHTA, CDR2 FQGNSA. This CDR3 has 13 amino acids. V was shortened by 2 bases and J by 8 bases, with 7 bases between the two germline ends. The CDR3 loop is CASSLLGDSPLHF. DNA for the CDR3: TGTGCCAGCAGCTTATTAGGGGATTCACCCCTCCACTTT.